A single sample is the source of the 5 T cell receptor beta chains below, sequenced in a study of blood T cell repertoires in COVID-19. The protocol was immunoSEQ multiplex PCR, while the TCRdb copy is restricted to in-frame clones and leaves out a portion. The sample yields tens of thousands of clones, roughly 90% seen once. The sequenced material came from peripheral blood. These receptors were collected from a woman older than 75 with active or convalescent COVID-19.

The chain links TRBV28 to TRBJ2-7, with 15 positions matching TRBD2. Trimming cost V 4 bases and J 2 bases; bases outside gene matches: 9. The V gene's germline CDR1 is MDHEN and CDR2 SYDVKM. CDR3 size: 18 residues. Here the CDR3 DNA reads TGTGCCAGCAGTTCGGACGGGACTAGCGGGAGGCCCACCTACGAGCAGTACTTC. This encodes CASSSDGTSGRPTYEQYF.

CDR3 DNA: TGTGCCAGCAGCTTAGGGACACCGAACACTGAAGCTTTCTTT. Translation: CASSLGTPNTEAFF. J is TRBJ1-1 and V is TRBV11-2, with D perhaps matching TRBD1 (5 bases). This CDR3 region has 14 residues. V was pared by 1 base and J by 1 base, with 7 bases between. Germline V gene sequence: CDR1 SGHAT, CDR2 FQNNGV. The full variable domain, its missing parts supplied by reference TRBV11-2 and TRBJ1-1, is EAGVAQSPRYKIIEKRQSVAFWCNPISGHATLYWYQQILGQGPKLLIQFQNNGVVDDSQLPKDRFSAERLKGVDSTLKIQPAKLEDSAVYLCASSLGTPNTEAFFGQGTRLTVV.

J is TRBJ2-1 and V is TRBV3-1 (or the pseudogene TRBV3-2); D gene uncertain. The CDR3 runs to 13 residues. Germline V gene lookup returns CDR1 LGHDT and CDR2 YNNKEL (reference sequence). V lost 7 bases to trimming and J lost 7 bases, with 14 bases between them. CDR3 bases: TGTGCCAGCAACAACAAACAGAGAAATGAGCAGTTCTTC. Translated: CASNNKQRNEQFF.

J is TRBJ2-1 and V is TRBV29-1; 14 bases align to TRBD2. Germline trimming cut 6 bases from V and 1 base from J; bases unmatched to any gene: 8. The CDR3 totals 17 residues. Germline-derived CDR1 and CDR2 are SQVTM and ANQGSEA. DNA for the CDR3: TGCAGCGTATTCGGACTAGCGGGAGGAGAGTCCTACAATGAGCAGTTCTTC. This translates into CSVFGLAGGESYNEQFF.

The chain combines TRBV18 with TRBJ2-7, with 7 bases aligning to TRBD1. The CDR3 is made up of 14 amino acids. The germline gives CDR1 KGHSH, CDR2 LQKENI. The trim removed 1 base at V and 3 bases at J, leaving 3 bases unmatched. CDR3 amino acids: CASSPQGASYEQYF. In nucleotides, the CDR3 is TGTGCCAGCTCACCACAGGGGGCGAGCTACGAGCAGTACTTC.